The subject of this entry is one T cell receptor beta chain. It has no known antigen specificity. No qualities accompany the bases; no much larger clone lies one base away. The immunoSEQ Assay was used to immunosequence TCRbeta CDR3 regions from genomic DNA. Before high-throughput sequencing, genomic DNA was amplified using bias-controlled multiplex PCR. Turning to the authors' computational methods: To quantify the absolute abundance of each unique TCRbeta CDR3 region, the sequences were collapsed and filtered. Clonality, defined as 1 minus Pielou's evenness, was calculated using only productive rearrangements. A previously published method was used to identify clones whose frequencies were significantly greater in on-treatment samples than in baseline samples. TCRdb mirrors the immuneACCESS table, restricted to in-frame sequences. Some clones are absent from its copies; in checked studies, under half trace to an unresolved V gene, and the reason for the others is unknown. V, J and clone size derive from that table, while D and trimming were established from the DNA sequence. This sample holds 15,000 or so clones; 85% to 95% were observed only once. Of the sample, roughly 24% falls within the top ten clones.

This record belongs to a study of sequential checkpoint blockade in melanoma (dated by TCRdb to the late 2010s). For the wider study: Using 1:1 randomization, the trial assigned patients either to first-line nivolumab followed by ipilimumab (arm A) or to ipilimumab followed by nivolumab (arm B). Maintenance nivolumab came after each of the two trial sequences. What the study reported, not specific to this receptor: Larger, independent patient cohorts are needed to validate the response-prediction model that combines TCR metrics and mutation burden.

Interpreted using the paper, the treatment or condition label stands for: randomized to nivolumab then ipilimumab (arm A) or the reverse (arm B). Prior DNA-damaging chemotherapy had not been received by any trial patient. Live CD3+CD8+ cells negative for CD19 and CD56 were sorted from thawed PBMCs on a FACS Aria II flow cytometer. Samples came from patients with melanoma in CheckMate 064, a randomized, open-label phase II trial of sequential checkpoint blockade. Peripheral blood mononuclear cells were collected by leukapheresis, purified with Ficoll-Paque, and frozen in human serum with around 9.8% DMSO. Right after sorting, the blood CD3+CD8+ cells were verified to be >95% pure, and DNA extraction followed. There are 16 amino acids in the CDR3, from cysteine to phenylalanine inclusive. Only the CDR3 region is kept as DNA, spanning 48 bases read in frame from base 1. After removal of 4 bases from V and 5 bases from J, the junction retains 7 bases not matched to a gene. CDR1 and CDR2, looked up from the germline V gene, are LGHNA and YNFKEQ.

The source material was CD8+ T cells sorted from blood (inferred from file names), sampled from a patient given nivolumab and ipilimumab in sequence. The rearranged chain carries TRBV4-2 and TRBJ2-7, and 14 bases in between align with TRBD2. This clonotype was sampled from a human donor with melanoma. The encoded CDR3 is CASSPGTSGRGDEQYF. The sequenced DNA: TGTGCCAGCAGCCCCGGGACTAGCGGGAGAGGGGACGAGCAGTACTTC.